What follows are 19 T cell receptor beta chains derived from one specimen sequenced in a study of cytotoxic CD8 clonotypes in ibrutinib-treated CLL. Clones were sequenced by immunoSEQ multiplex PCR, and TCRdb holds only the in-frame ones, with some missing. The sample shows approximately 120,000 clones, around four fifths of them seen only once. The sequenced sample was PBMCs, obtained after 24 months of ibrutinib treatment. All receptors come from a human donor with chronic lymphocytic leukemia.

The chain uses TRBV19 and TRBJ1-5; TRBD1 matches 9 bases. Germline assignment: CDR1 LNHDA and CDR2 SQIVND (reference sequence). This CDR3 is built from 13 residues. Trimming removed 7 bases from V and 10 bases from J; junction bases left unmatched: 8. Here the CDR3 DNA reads TGTGCCAGTACCCTGGGACAGGGTCCACCCCAGCATTTT. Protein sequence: CASTLGQGPPQHF.

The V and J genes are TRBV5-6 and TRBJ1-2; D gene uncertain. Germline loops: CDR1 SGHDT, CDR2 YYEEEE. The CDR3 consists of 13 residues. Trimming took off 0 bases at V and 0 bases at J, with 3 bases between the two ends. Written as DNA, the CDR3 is TGTGCCAGCAGCTTGGAGGCTAACTATGGCTACACCTTC. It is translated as CASSLEANYGYTF.

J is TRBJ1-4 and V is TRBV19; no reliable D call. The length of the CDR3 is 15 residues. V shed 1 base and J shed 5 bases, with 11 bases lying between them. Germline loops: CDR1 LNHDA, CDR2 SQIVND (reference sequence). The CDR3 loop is CASSIGGVTNEKLFF. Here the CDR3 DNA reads TGTGCCAGTAGTATAGGGGGAGTCACAAATGAAAAACTGTTTTTT.

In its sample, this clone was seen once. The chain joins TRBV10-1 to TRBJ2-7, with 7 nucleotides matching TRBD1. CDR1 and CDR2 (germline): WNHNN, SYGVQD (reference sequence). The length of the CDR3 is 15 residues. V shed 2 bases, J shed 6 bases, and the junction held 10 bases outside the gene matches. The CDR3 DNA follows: TGCGCCAGCAGTGAGAGAGGGGGCGCGAACGGCGAGCAGTACTTC. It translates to CASSERGGANGEQYF.

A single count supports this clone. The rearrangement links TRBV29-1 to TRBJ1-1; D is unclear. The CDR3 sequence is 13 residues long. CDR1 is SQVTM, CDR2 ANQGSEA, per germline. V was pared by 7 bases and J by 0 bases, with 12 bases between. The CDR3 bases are TGCAGCGGCCAACAACTAATGAACACTGAAGCTTTCTTT. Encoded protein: CSGQQLMNTEAFF.

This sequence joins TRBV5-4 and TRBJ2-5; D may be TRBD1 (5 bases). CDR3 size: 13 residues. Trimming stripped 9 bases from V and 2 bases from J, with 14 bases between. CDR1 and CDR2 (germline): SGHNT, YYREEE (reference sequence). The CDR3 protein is CATQKPGQETQYF. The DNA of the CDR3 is TGTGCCACCCAAAAACCAGGGCAAGAGACCCAGTACTTC.

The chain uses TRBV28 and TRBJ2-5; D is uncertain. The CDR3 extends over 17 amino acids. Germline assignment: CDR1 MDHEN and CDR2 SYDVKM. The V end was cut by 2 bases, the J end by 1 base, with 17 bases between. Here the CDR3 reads CASSLGSLTTLQETQYF. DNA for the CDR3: TGTGCCAGCAGTTTAGGTAGCCTAACCACGCTCCAAGAGACCCAGTACTTC.

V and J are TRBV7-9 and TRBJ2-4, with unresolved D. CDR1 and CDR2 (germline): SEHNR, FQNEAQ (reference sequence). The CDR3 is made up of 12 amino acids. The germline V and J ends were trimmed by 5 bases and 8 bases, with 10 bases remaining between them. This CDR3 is CASSPLFDIQYF. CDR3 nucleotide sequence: TGTGCCAGCAGCCCACTCTTCGACATTCAGTACTTC. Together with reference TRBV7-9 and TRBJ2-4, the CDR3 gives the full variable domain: DTGVSQNPRHKITKRGQNVTFRCDPISEHNRLYWYRQTLGQGPEFLTYFQNEAQLEKSRLLSDRFSAERPKGSFSTLEIQRTEQGDSAMYLCASSPLFDIQYFGAGTRLSVL.

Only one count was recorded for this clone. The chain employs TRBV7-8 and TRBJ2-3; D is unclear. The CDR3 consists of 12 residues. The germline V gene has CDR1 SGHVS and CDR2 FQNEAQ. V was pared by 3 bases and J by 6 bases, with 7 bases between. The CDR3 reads CASSFKADTQYF. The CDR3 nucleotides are TGTGCCAGCAGCTTCAAAGCCGATACGCAGTATTTT.

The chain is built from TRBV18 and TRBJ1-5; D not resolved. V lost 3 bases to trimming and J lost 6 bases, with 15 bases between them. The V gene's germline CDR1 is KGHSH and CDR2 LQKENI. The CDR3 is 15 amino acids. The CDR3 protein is CASSPQWQIGQPQHF. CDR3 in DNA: TGTGCCAGCTCACCCCAGTGGCAGATTGGTCAGCCCCAGCATTTT. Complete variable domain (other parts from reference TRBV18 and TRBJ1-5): NAGVMQNPRHLVRRRGQEARLRCSPMKGHSHVYWYRQLPEEGLKFMVYLQKENIIDESGMPKERFSAEFPKEGPSILRIQQVVRGDSAAYFCASSPQWQIGQPQHFGDGTRLSIL.

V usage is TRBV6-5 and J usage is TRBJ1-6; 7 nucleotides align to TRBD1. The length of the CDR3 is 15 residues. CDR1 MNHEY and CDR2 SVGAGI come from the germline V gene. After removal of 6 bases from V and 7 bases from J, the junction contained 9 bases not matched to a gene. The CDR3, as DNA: TGTGCCAGCAGCCGAGACAGGGTTCCGAATTCACCCCTCCACTTT. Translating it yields CASSRDRVPNSPLHF.

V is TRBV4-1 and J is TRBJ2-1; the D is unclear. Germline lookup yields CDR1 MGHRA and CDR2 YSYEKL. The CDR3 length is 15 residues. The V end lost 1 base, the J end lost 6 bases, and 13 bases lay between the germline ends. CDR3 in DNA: TGCGCCAGCAGCCAAGGCCTCCAAGGGTTCAATGAGCAGTTCTTC. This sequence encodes CASSQGLQGFNEQFF.

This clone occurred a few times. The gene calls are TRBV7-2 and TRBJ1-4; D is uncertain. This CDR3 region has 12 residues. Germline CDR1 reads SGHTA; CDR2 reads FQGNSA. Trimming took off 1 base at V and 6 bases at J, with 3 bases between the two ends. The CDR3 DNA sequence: TGTGCCAGCAGCTTAGTGGATGAAAAACTGTTTTTT. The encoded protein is CASSLVDEKLFF.

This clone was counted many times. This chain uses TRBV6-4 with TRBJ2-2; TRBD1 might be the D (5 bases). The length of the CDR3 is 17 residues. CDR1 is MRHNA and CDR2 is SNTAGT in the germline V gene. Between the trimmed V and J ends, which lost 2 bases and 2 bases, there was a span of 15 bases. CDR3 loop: CASSDLDSHRNTGELFF. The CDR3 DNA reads TGTGCCAGCAGTGACCTCGACAGCCACCGAAACACCGGGGAGCTGTTTTTT.

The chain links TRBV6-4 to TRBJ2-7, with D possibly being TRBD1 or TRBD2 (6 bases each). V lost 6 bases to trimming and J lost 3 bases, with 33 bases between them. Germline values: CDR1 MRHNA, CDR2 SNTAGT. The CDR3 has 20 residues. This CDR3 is CASRGGSTAPNPLSGYEQYF. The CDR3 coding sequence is TGTGCCAGCAGGGGGGGCTCGACAGCTCCAAACCCTCTCTCAGGCTACGAGCAGTACTTC.

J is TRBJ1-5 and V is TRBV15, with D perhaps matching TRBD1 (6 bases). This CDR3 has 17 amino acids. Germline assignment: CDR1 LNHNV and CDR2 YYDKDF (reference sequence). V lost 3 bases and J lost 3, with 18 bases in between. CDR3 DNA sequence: TGTGCCACCAGCAGTGAACAGGGTGCACGTTCCAATCAGCCCCAGCATTTT. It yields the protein CATSSEQGARSNQPQHF.

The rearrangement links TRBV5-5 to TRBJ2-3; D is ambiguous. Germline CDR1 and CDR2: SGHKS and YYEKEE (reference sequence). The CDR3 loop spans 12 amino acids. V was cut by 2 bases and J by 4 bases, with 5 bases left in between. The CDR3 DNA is TGTGCCAGCAGCTTTAGGGCAGATACGCAGTATTTT. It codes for CASSFRADTQYF.

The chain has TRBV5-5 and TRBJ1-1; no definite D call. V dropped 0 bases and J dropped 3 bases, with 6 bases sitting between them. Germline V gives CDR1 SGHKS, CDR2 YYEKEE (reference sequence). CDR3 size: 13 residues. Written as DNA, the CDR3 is TGTGCCAGCAGCTTGGCAGATTACACTGAAGCTTTCTTT. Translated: CASSLADYTEAFF.

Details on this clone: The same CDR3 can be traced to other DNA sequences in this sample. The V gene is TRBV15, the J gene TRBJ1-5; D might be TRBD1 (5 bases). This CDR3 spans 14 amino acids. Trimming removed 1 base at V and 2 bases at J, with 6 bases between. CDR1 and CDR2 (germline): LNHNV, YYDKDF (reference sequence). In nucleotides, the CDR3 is TGTGCCACCAGCAGAGGGGGGGGCAATCAGCCCCAGCATTTT. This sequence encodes CATSRGGGNQPQHF.